A selection of T cell receptor beta chains follows, all from one sample in a study of T-cell memory formation after mild COVID-19. TCRdb re-derived calls from the 5' RACE reads in MiXCR, one entry per CDR3 protein. Here the sample spans fewer than 700,000 distinct CDR3 sequences, less than 25% being singletons. Sequenced input: PBMCs or a T cell subset sorted from them (not recorded which). The receptor source for this set is an adult woman who had mild COVID-19 (a few samples of this study predate the infection). Cell type and time point are not known. CDR3s include the opening cysteine and the closing phenylalanine or tryptophan. D genes are given only for firm matches. Only some rows state a clone size, as once, few, many or a class for expanded clones.

V,size,J,D,CDR3,DNA
TRBV9,few,TRBJ2-7,-,CASSVASDSSYEQYF,TGTGCCAGCAGCGTAGCTTCGGACAGCTCCTACGAGCAGTACTTC
TRBV20-1,-,TRBJ2-2,-,CSARYEGAGELFF,TGCAGTGCTAGATATGAGGGGGCCGGGGAGCTGTTTTTT
TRBV6-1,few,TRBJ1-1,-,CASSESRLNTEAFF,TGTGCCAGCAGTGAAAGCAGACTGAACACTGAAGCTTTCTTT
TRBV7-9,many,TRBJ2-4,TRBD2,CASSPELAGGKNIQYF,TGTGCCAGCAGCCCTGAACTAGCGGGAGGCAAAAACATTCAGTACTTC
TRBV7-9,once,TRBJ1-1,-,CASREGGVRSPEAFF,TGTGCCAGCAGGGAAGGGGGAGTTCGAAGCCCTGAAGCTTTCTTT
TRBV5-1,few,TRBJ2-3,-,CASSSRQSTDTQYF,TGCGCCAGCAGCTCGCGACAGAGCACAGATACGCAGTATTTT
TRBV5-6,-,TRBJ1-2,-,CASSGNGEIYGYTF,TGTGCCAGCAGCGGCAACGGAGAAATTTATGGCTACACCTTC
TRBV3-1,-,TRBJ2-1,TRBD1,CASSQAPGQGGSSYNEQFF,TGTGCCAGCAGCCAGGCCCCGGGACAGGGAGGGAGTTCCTACAATGAGCAGTTCTTC
TRBV12-3/TRBV12-4,-,TRBJ2-5,TRBD2,CASSLISGGETQYF,TGTGCCAGCAGCCTCATATCGGGAGGGGAGACCCAGTACTTC
TRBV19,few,TRBJ2-5,-,CASSSEVRTAQETQYF,TGTGCCAGTAGTTCGGAAGTAAGGACAGCTCAAGAGACCCAGTACTTC
TRBV6-1,-,TRBJ2-7,TRBD2,CASSERGTSGRHEQYF,TGTGCCAGCAGTGAAAGGGGGACTAGCGGGAGACACGAGCAGTACTTC
TRBV20-1,-,TRBJ2-1,TRBD2,CSARDRKTGGKNEQFF,TGCAGTGCTAGAGATAGGAAGACGGGAGGGAAAAATGAGCAGTTCTTC
TRBV5-1,many,TRBJ2-4,-,CASSLAQGLRSAGERNIQYF,TGCGCCAGCAGCTTGGCACAGGGGTTAAGATCGGCGGGAGAGAGGAACATTCAGTACTTC
TRBV5-1,few,TRBJ2-1,TRBD2,CASSLVPISGSNEQFF,TGCGCCAGCAGCTTGGTTCCCATTAGCGGGTCAAATGAGCAGTTCTTC
TRBV3-1,-,TRBJ2-7,TRBD2,CASSLGLAGGKEQYF,TGTGCCAGCAGCCTCGGACTAGCGGGGGGGAAGGAGCAGTACTTC
TRBV24-1,few,TRBJ2-4,TRBD1,CATSDGQGSIQYF,TGTGCCACCAGTGATGGACAGGGGAGCATTCAGTACTTC
TRBV7-2,-,TRBJ2-7,TRBD2,CASSPVRGAYEQYF,TGTGCCAGCAGCCCGGTCCGGGGGGCCTACGAGCAGTACTTC